The 32 T cell receptor beta chains presented below share a single source sample, sequenced in a study of cytomegalovirus exposure and HLA in healthy donors. The PCR was carried out with 60 Vbeta primers and 13 Jbeta primers. Clones were sequenced by immunoSEQ multiplex PCR, and TCRdb holds only the in-frame ones, with some missing. The sample yields over 200,000 clones, more than 70% seen once. The specimen was PBMCs. The receptors were gathered from a human donor in good health.

The rearrangement links TRBV5-1 to TRBJ2-5; 10 bases fit TRBD2. The germline CDR1 and CDR2 sequences are SGHRS and YFSETQ. V was clipped by 2 bases and J by 1 base; unmatched bases: 2. The CDR3 is 15 residues long. CDR3 nucleotides: TGCGCCAGCAGCTTAATAGCGGGAGGCCAAGAGACCCAGTACTTC. Its protein is CASSLIAGGQETQYF.

This clone was picked up one time. The CDR3 DNA reads TGTGCCAGCAGCGACAGGAATACTCAAGAGACCCAGTACTTC. Its protein is CASSDRNTQETQYF. V usage is TRBV6-5 and J usage is TRBJ2-5, with D tentatively TRBD1 (6 bases). The V and J ends lost 6 bases and 2 bases respectively, with 13 bases between them. Germline lookup yields CDR1 MNHEY and CDR2 SVGAGI. This CDR3 is built from 14 residues.

The chain carries TRBV27 and TRBJ1-2, with D perhaps matching TRBD1 (5 bases). The germline V gene encodes CDR1 MNHEY and CDR2 SMNVEV (reference sequence). V lost 5 bases to trimming and J lost 4 bases, with 17 bases between them. This CDR3 has 15 residues. For the CDR3, the DNA is TGTGCCAGCAGTGTCCGCCCTAGGGGTACCTATGGCTACACCTTC. Protein sequence: CASSVRPRGTYGYTF.

This sequence joins TRBV2 and TRBJ1-3, with TRBD1 matching over 7 bases. Germline V gives CDR1 SNHLY, CDR2 FYNNEI. This CDR3 spans 15 amino acids. The V and J ends lost 8 bases and 0 bases, in that order; junction bases with no gene match: 7. This CDR3 is CASALDRRSGNTIYF. CDR3 DNA: TGTGCCAGCGCTCTGGACAGGCGCTCTGGAAACACCATATATTTT. Filled out from reference TRBV2 and TRBJ1-3, the complete variable domain reads EPEVTQTPSHQVTQMGQEVILRCVPISNHLYFYWYRQILGQKVEFLVSFYNNEISEKSEIFDDQFSVERPDGSNFTLKIRSTKLEDSAMYFCASALDRRSGNTIYFGEGSWLTVV.

This clone was recorded only once. This rearrangement joins TRBV15 to TRBJ2-2; 11 bases match TRBD2. V lost 0 bases and J lost 2; bases outside the gene matches: 5. Germline V lookup: CDR1 LNHNV, CDR2 YYDKDF (reference sequence). This CDR3 spans 18 amino acids. The CDR3 nucleotides read TGTGCCACCAGCAGAGATTGGGGACTAGCGGTAAACACCGGGGAGCTGTTTTTT. Amino acid sequence: CATSRDWGLAVNTGELFF.

V is TRBV15 and J is TRBJ1-1, with D possibly TRBD1 on 5 matching bases. Trimming pared 5 bases from V and 4 bases from J, leaving 14 bases between. This CDR3 has 14 amino acids. Germline assignment: CDR1 LNHNV and CDR2 YYDKDF (reference sequence). CDR3 residues: CATSHKEGFTEAFF. Written as DNA, the CDR3 is TGTGCCACCAGCCACAAGGAGGGGTTCACTGAAGCTTTCTTT.

This clone was counted only a few times. V gene TRBV30 combines with J gene TRBJ1-6; no clear D. The CDR3 covers 16 residues. Trimming stripped 3 bases from V and 12 bases from J, with 24 bases between. Germline values: CDR1 GTSNPN, CDR2 SVGIG (reference sequence). DNA for the CDR3: TGTGCCTGGAGACTGTCCCGGCGAGGGAACTTCGGACCCCTCCACTTT. Amino acids: CAWRLSRRGNFGPLHF. The full variable domain, completed using reference TRBV30 and TRBJ1-6, is SQTIHQWPATLVQPVGSPLSLECTVEGTSNPNLYWYRQAAGRGLQLLFYSVGIGQISSEVPQNLSASRPQDRQFILSSKKLLLSDSGFYLCAWRLSRRGNFGPLHFGNGTRLTVT.

The V call is TRBV27, the J call TRBJ2-2; 7 bases are shared with TRBD1. The CDR3 is 12 amino acids. V lost 7 bases and J lost 6; bases outside the gene matches: 2. Germline CDR1 MNHEY, CDR2 SMNVEV (reference sequence). This CDR3 reads CASTTGAGELFF. CDR3 DNA: TGTGCCAGCACAACAGGGGCCGGGGAGCTGTTTTTT.

The chain has TRBV5-1 and TRBJ1-1; maybe TRBD1 (5 bases). V was clipped by 0 bases and J by 4 bases, with 13 bases between them. Germline values: CDR1 SGHRS, CDR2 YFSETQ. The CDR3 has 15 residues. This CDR3 is CASSLALGQGTEAFF. The CDR3 DNA follows: TGCGCCAGCAGCTTGGCACTCGGGCAGGGCACTGAAGCTTTCTTT.

The CDR3 loop reads CASSLGTGWTEAFF. The CDR3 DNA sequence: TGCGCCAGCAGCTTGGGGACAGGGTGGACTGAAGCTTTCTTT. This chain joins TRBV5-1 and TRBJ1-1, with TRBD1 identical over 8 bases. The CDR3 is made up of 14 amino acids. Trimming cost V 0 bases and J 5 bases; bases outside gene matches: 3. Germline CDR1 and CDR2: SGHRS and YFSETQ.

CDR3 DNA: TGTGCCAGCAGCTCTTGGTTAGGGACAGGACTCTATGGCTACACCTTC. This gives the protein CASSSWLGTGLYGYTF. The chain carries TRBV5-4 and TRBJ1-2; TRBD1 matches at 8 bases. The CDR3 contains 16 residues. Losses at the gene ends were 3 bases for V and 4 bases for J; bases not matched to a gene: 11. Germline CDR1 SGHNT, CDR2 YYREEE (reference sequence).

This chain links TRBV4-3 with TRBJ2-5, with 11 bases that match TRBD2. V gave up 1 base and J gave up 5 bases; unmatched junction bases: 3. CDR3 length: 15 amino acids. In germline, CDR1 is LGHNA, CDR2 YSLEER. The CDR3 is CASSQGSGRGETQYF. CDR3 nucleotides: TGCGCCAGCAGCCAAGGTAGCGGGAGGGGTGAGACCCAGTACTTC.

The gene calls are TRBV19 and TRBJ1-1; no definite D call. V lost 6 bases, J lost 1 base, and 6 bases lay in between. CDR1 is LNHDA, CDR2 SQIVND, per germline (reference sequence). CDR3 length: 12 residues. As DNA, the CDR3 is TGTGCCAGTAGGCTGGCGAACACTGAAGCTTTCTTT. Protein product: CASRLANTEAFF.

The chain links TRBV25-1 to TRBJ2-5, with 9 bases lining up with TRBD1. Germline V lookup: CDR1 MGHDK, CDR2 SYGVNS. V lost 7 bases, J lost 5 bases, and 5 bases stayed unmatched. The CDR3 is 13 residues long. CDR3 sequence: CASTTGGWETQYF. In nucleotides, the CDR3 is TGTGCCAGCACTACAGGGGGCTGGGAGACCCAGTACTTC.

The gene calls are TRBV7-2 and TRBJ2-7, with TRBD2 identical over 8 bases. This CDR3 spans 14 amino acids. Trimming removed 2 bases from V and 2 bases from J; junction bases left unmatched: 2. CDR1 is SGHTA, CDR2 FQGNSA, per germline. In DNA form, the CDR3 reads TGTGCCAGCAGCTTACTCGGGGGGGCCTACGAGCAGTACTTC. As protein: CASSLLGGAYEQYF.

The rearrangement joins TRBV7-2 to TRBJ2-3; perhaps TRBD1 as D (5 bases). This CDR3 has 15 amino acids. Germline CDR1 reads SGHTA; CDR2 reads FQGNSA. V was pared by 6 bases and J by 5 bases, with 18 bases between. In DNA form, the CDR3 reads TGTGCCAGCAGTCAACGGGTGCAGGGAATAGATACGCAGTATTTT. This sequence encodes CASSQRVQGIDTQYF.

The rearrangement uses TRBV6-5 and TRBJ1-5, with D maybe TRBD1 (5 bases). The germline gives CDR1 MNHEY, CDR2 SVGAGI. The V and J ends lost 2 bases and 5 bases respectively, with 7 bases between them. CDR3 length equals 13 residues. CDR3 protein: CASSYDSYQPQHF. The CDR3 nucleotides are TGTGCCAGCAGTTACGACAGTTATCAGCCCCAGCATTTT.

The rearrangement links TRBV14 to TRBJ2-1, with D unclear. The germline V gene encodes CDR1 SGHDN and CDR2 FVKESK. CDR3 length: 17 amino acids. V gave up 0 bases and J gave up 0 bases, with 12 bases separating them. This CDR3 is CASSQDSRWSSYNEQFF. Written as DNA, the CDR3 is TGTGCCAGCAGCCAAGATTCGCGATGGAGCTCCTACAATGAGCAGTTCTTC.

The chain has TRBV2 and TRBJ2-3; D is undetermined. V shed 7 bases and J shed 0 bases, with 5 bases lying between them. CDR3 length: 12 amino acids. Germline CDR1 and CDR2: SNHLY and FYNNEI. In nucleotides, the CDR3 is TGTGCCAGCACAGTTAGCACAGATACGCAGTATTTT. Amino acid sequence: CASTVSTDTQYF.

The chain combines TRBV25-1 with TRBJ2-3, with D maybe TRBD2 (5 bases). V dropped 1 base and J dropped 4 bases, with 12 bases sitting between them. The CDR3 length is 15 residues. CDR1 is MGHDK and CDR2 is SYGVNS in the germline V gene. CDR3 bases: TGTGCCAGCAGTGAATCGTCTGGCGGGCCAGATACGCAGTATTTT. Protein: CASSESSGGPDTQYF. Complete variable domain (other parts from reference TRBV25-1 and TRBJ2-3): EADIYQTPRYLVIGTGKKITLECSQTMGHDKMYWYQQDPGMELHLIHYSYGVNSTEKGDLSSESTVSRIRTEHFPLTLESARPSHTSQYLCASSESSGGPDTQYFGPGTRLTVL.

The chain recombines TRBV7-9 with TRBJ2-1, with TRBD2 matching 11 bases. Germline trimming cut 5 bases from V and 8 bases from J; bases unmatched to any gene: 11. Germline V gene lookup returns CDR1 SEHNR and CDR2 FQNEAQ (reference sequence). The CDR3 is 16 residues long. CDR3 sequence reads: CASSQYLAGGPHEQFF. CDR3 coding DNA: TGTGCCAGCAGCCAATACTTAGCGGGAGGGCCACATGAGCAGTTCTTC.

This clone appeared once. The rearrangement uses TRBV30 and TRBJ2-5; D is perhaps TRBD2 (6 bases). From germline, CDR1 is GTSNPN and CDR2 SVGIG (reference sequence). This CDR3 comprises 13 residues. Trimming pared 0 bases from V and 5 bases from J, leaving 10 bases between. The CDR3 nucleotides read TGTGCCTGGAGTGTATGGGCGGGGGAGACCCAGTACTTC. It yields the protein CAWSVWAGETQYF.

About this clone: It is unclear where the CDR3 begins or ends on the DNA, so no DNA is shown, and the CDR3 is as TCRdb lists it. The CDR3 sequence: CASSFGTGIGVYF. J is TRBJ2-7 and V is TRBV28; the listed D gene, TRBD1, was not tested against the DNA. Both ends counted, the CDR3 spans 13 residues. The germline CDR1 and CDR2 sequences are MDHEN and SYDVKM.

The J gene is TRBJ2-1, the V gene TRBV6-6; 13 nucleotides match TRBD2. V gave up 4 bases and J gave up 7 bases; unmatched junction bases: 4. This CDR3 has 15 residues. CDR1 is MNHNY and CDR2 is SVGAGI in the germline V gene (reference sequence). CDR3 in amino acids: CASSSGTSGVNEQFF. The CDR3 nucleotides are TGTGCCAGCAGTTCCGGGACTAGCGGGGTGAATGAGCAGTTCTTC.

The V gene is TRBV7-3, the J gene TRBJ2-5; D is uncertain. V was clipped by 4 bases and J by 1 base, with 7 bases between them. This CDR3 has 13 residues. The germline V gene encodes CDR1 SGHTA and CDR2 FQGTGA. CDR3 residues: CASSSQPQETQYF. As DNA, the CDR3 is TGTGCCAGCAGCTCACAACCCCAAGAGACCCAGTACTTC.

The table lists this clone with a count of one. V usage is TRBV28 and J usage is TRBJ2-3, with 14 bases identical to TRBD2. V lost 5 bases and J lost 6; bases outside the gene matches: 4. This CDR3 region has 15 residues. Germline V lookup: CDR1 MDHEN, CDR2 SYDVKM. In nucleotides, the CDR3 is TGTGCCAGCAGTGGGACTAGCGGGAGTTCGGATACGCAGTATTTT. Protein sequence: CASSGTSGSSDTQYF.

The CDR3 loop is CASSAGRGTEAFF. CDR3 DNA: TGTGCCAGTAGTGCTGGGAGGGGCACTGAAGCTTTCTTT. The rearrangement joins TRBV19 to TRBJ1-1; a weak D match, TRBD1 (5 bases). Trimming shortened V by 5 bases and J by 4 bases, and 11 bases separated the two germline ends. The CDR3 is made up of 13 amino acids. CDR1 is LNHDA, CDR2 SQIVND, per germline (reference sequence).

V gene TRBV29-1 combines with J gene TRBJ2-7; a weak D match, TRBD2 (5 bases). This CDR3 is 14 amino acids long. CDR1 SQVTM and CDR2 ANQGSEA come from the germline V gene. With 5 bases removed from V and 7 bases from J, the gap between germline ends came to 21 bases. DNA of the CDR3: TGCAGCGTTCACCGGGAAGGAAGCCTACGGGAGCAGTACTTC. It translates to CSVHREGSLREQYF.

Only one count was recorded for this clone. This rearrangement joins TRBV7-2 to TRBJ2-3; 7 nucleotides match TRBD2. V lost 3 bases to trimming and J lost 4 bases; unmatched junction nucleotides: 1. Looked up from germline, CDR1 is SGHTA and CDR2 is FQGNSA. The CDR3 is 13 residues long. The CDR3 loop is CASSFAGADTQYF. CDR3 nucleotides: TGTGCCAGCAGCTTCGCGGGGGCAGATACGCAGTATTTT.

V gene TRBV7-2 combines with J gene TRBJ2-2, with D possibly TRBD2 on 8 matching bases. The CDR3 runs 16 residues. Germline CDR1 SGHTA, CDR2 FQGNSA. Between the trimmed V and J ends, which lost 4 bases and 7 bases, there was a span of 19 bases. CDR3 DNA: TGTGCCAGCAGCTCAGGGGGACTAGTATTGATCGGGGAGCTGTTTTTT. Its protein product is CASSSGGLVLIGELFF.

The CDR3 sequence: CASSPGPPAGNTEAFF. CDR3 DNA: TGCGCCAGCAGCCCAGGGCCCCCCGCCGGAAACACTGAAGCTTTCTTT. This sequence joins TRBV5-1 and TRBJ1-1; possibly TRBD1 for D (5 bases). Per the germline V gene, CDR1 is SGHRS and CDR2 is YFSETQ. Trimming removed 4 bases from V and 2 bases from J, with 18 bases in between. The CDR3 length is 16 residues.

In its sample, this clone was seen once. This chain links TRBV28 with TRBJ1-1, with D perhaps matching TRBD1 (6 bases). Germline CDR1 reads MDHEN; CDR2 reads SYDVKM. The CDR3 is 14 amino acids. V gave up 6 bases and J gave up 5 bases, with 16 bases separating them. The CDR3 is CASSRKVRGTEAFF. The DNA for the CDR3 is TGTGCCAGCAGCCGGAAGGTGAGGGGGACTGAAGCTTTCTTT.